These T cell receptor beta chains were read from a single sample in a study of human T cells and chemical hapten exposure. Each CDR3 protein is one row after TCRdb ran MiXCR on the RACE reads. Found here are roughly 140,000 distinct CDR3 sequences, 10% to 15% of them singletons; the top ten hold roughly 1.4%. This sample comprised whole blood, obtained in connection with sensitization to the hapten diphenylcyclopropenone (DPC). The source of these receptors is a woman between 50 and 59 years old with alopecia areata. Some clones in this sample may be carry-over from other donors' samples. The conserved cysteine and the conserved F or W are not part of the CDR3 here. Clone size is given for some rows only: seen once, a few or many times, or a class if the clone is expanded.

clone size | J gene | V gene | CDR3 protein
. | TRBJ2-7 | TRBV27 | ASSYEVSYEQY
. | TRBJ2-1 | TRBV10-3 | AISGTGVNNEQF
many | TRBJ1-6 | TRBV7-2 | ASSPRQGRNSPLH
many | TRBJ1-3 | TRBV10-3 | AIKGQGITGNTIY
few | TRBJ2-1 | TRBV5-5 | ASTLPGGYNEQF
few | TRBJ2-5 | TRBV5-1 | ASSLLGIQETQY
few | TRBJ1-2 | TRBV20-1 | SARDMVTSYGYT
. | TRBJ2-7 | TRBV6-5 | ASSAPGLAREQY
. | TRBJ2-3 | TRBV9 | ASSVGPGPTTDTQY
many | TRBJ2-1 | TRBV28 | ASIGGGNNEQF
. | TRBJ2-3 | TRBV20-1 | SARTSGRVITDTQY
. | TRBJ2-2 | TRBV6-4 | ASSGPPLTGELF
many | TRBJ2-1 | TRBV20-1 | SARGALAGINEQF
few | TRBJ1-6 | TRBV7-9 | ASSLSSDSPLH
few | TRBJ2-2 | TRBV5-1 | ASSLGGRSNTGELF
. | TRBJ2-7 | TRBV28 | ASTPSGISSYEQY
few | TRBJ2-2 | TRBV12-3/TRBV12-4 | ASSPGLAGGVTGELF
many | TRBJ2-7 | TRBV11-2 | ASSPRALWTDEQY
few | TRBJ1-1 | TRBV28 | ASSSGTASDTEAF
many | TRBJ2-7 | TRBV27 | ASSPTPPPRLAENSYEQY
few | TRBJ2-2 | TRBV7-6 | ASSLWGPTSGRPGELF
. | TRBJ1-1 | TRBV10-3 | AISAEGQGKPEAF
few | TRBJ2-7 | TRBV2 | ASSRGQEKIYEQY
few | TRBJ2-3 | TRBV20-1 | SASLGTRADTQY
. | TRBJ2-7 | TRBV19 | ASSIRDGTIYEQY
few | TRBJ2-1 | TRBV29-1 | SVDPEWGNEQF
. | TRBJ1-2 | TRBV27 | ASSSKGKWNGYT
many | TRBJ1-4 | TRBV29-1 | SVYIAGGVHEKLF
. | TRBJ2-2 | TRBV12-3/TRBV12-4 | ASTRTGPTGELF
few | TRBJ2-7 | TRBV28 | ASRSSGKYEQY
many | TRBJ1-2 | TRBV29-1 | SVEEPGTGGYT
many | TRBJ2-5 | TRBV7-2 | ASSVGQGFEETQY
. | TRBJ2-1 | TRBV24-1 | ATSVPDRYLYNEQF
few | TRBJ1-2 | TRBV30 | AILGRGYGYT
. | TRBJ2-7 | TRBV20-1 | SAPSPASGTNEQY
. | TRBJ2-1 | TRBV12-3/TRBV12-4 | ASSQRGTSGRNEQF
many | TRBJ2-7 | TRBV28 | ASSGGSGSHEQY
many | TRBJ2-5 | TRBV6-5 | ASSSGTGETQY
. | TRBJ2-1 | TRBV29-1 | SVAVTTSYNEQF
. | TRBJ2-1 | TRBV12-3/TRBV12-4 | ASSLGDYRSSYNEQF
many | TRBJ2-7 | TRBV7-9 | ASSPVRLAAYEQY
. | TRBJ2-7 | TRBV6-6 | ASSYSTATFYEQY
. | TRBJ1-1 | TRBV2 | AGRGQGSEAF
many | TRBJ1-2 | TRBV20-1 | SAREQGRNYGYT
. | TRBJ2-2 | TRBV2 | AIQGRGGELF